A single sample gave rise to the 25 T cell receptor beta chains below, sequenced in a study of TIL therapy for anti-PD-1-resistant metastatic lung cancer. Time point in this sample: pre-treatment sample, taken before nivolumab and TIL therapy. This was the immunoSEQ v3 assay. Measured with immunoSEQ multiplex PCR; TCRdb has only the in-frame clones, and not every one. Counted here are about 53,000 clones, less than 85% occurring once; the ten biggest clones make up 1.8%. This specimen was blood, taken at baseline. All receptors come from a person aged 25 to 80 with non-small cell lung cancer.

This clone has more than one count but fewer than ten. The sample has other DNA sequences that encode this CDR3 too. This chain links TRBV7-2 with TRBJ1-5; no clear D. Trimming removed 4 bases from V and 2 bases from J, with 6 bases in between. The length of the CDR3 is 13 residues. CDR1 and CDR2 (germline): SGHTA, FQGNSA. The CDR3 region is CASSYGGNQPQHF. The CDR3 nucleotides read TGTGCCAGCAGCTACGGGGGCAATCAGCCCCAGCATTTT.

This rearrangement joins TRBV7-9 to TRBJ1-3; no reliable D call. CDR1 is SEHNR, CDR2 FQNEAQ, per germline (reference sequence). The CDR3 consists of 16 residues. The germline V and J ends were trimmed by 5 bases and 0 bases, with 14 bases remaining between them. CDR3 nucleotide sequence: TGTGCCAGCAGCCTAAAGGACGGCCTCTCTGGAAACACCATATATTTT. This translates into CASSLKDGLSGNTIYF. Complete variable domain (other parts from reference TRBV7-9 and TRBJ1-3): DTGVSQNPRHKITKRGQNVTFRCDPISEHNRLYWYRQTLGQGPEFLTYFQNEAQLEKSRLLSDRFSAERPKGSFSTLEIQRTEQGDSAMYLCASSLKDGLSGNTIYFGEGSWLTVV.

V usage is TRBV11-2 and J usage is TRBJ2-5, with a possible D match to TRBD2 (5 bases). The better agreement between TRBJ2-7 and the DNA end casts doubt on the J call. Germline CDR1 and CDR2: SGHAT and FQNNGV. The CDR3 is 15 amino acids. As DNA, the CDR3 is TGTGCCAGCAGCTTAGGGTCCGGGAAGACCTACGAGCAGTACTTC. This gives the protein CASSLGSGKTYEQYF.

V is TRBV5-1 and J is TRBJ1-5; unclear D gene. V lost 0 bases and J 3 bases, leaving 10 bases between the germline ends. CDR3 size: 15 residues. Looked up from germline, CDR1 is SGHRS and CDR2 is YFSETQ. CDR3 region: CASSLAGVPNQPQHF. CDR3 DNA sequence: TGCGCCAGCAGCTTGGCTGGGGTTCCCAATCAGCCCCAGCATTTT.

This clone was seen a single time. The chain employs TRBV4-1 and TRBJ1-1, with a possible D match to TRBD1 (6 bases). The CDR3 sequence is 16 residues long. Between the trimmed V and J ends, which lost 1 base and 5 bases, there was a span of 17 bases. CDR1 and CDR2 (germline): MGHRA, YSYEKL. CDR3 protein: CASSQGRGALRTEAFF. Here the CDR3 DNA reads TGCGCCAGCAGCCAAGGGAGGGGGGCCCTGAGGACTGAAGCTTTCTTT.

The chain couples TRBV2 to TRBJ1-2; D is undetermined. The V gene's germline CDR1 is SNHLY and CDR2 FYNNEI. The V gene lost 5 bases and the J gene lost 4 bases, with 14 bases spanning the gap. CDR3 length: 14 residues. The DNA for the CDR3 is TGTGCCAGCAGTCCCGGCTCGTACGCCTATGGCTACACCTTC. It codes for CASSPGSYAYGYTF.

The rearrangement uses TRBV27 and TRBJ2-7; D ambiguous. Germline values: CDR1 MNHEY, CDR2 SMNVEV (reference sequence). The CDR3 consists of 15 residues. V was clipped by 6 bases and J by 0 bases, with 15 bases between them. CDR3 amino acids: CASSPRSRVSYEQYF. CDR3 DNA sequence: TGTGCCAGCAGCCCCCGGTCCCGGGTCTCCTACGAGCAGTACTTC.

This chain links TRBV6-6 with TRBJ1-2, with no clear D. The CDR3 consists of 15 residues. V was shortened by 0 bases and J by 3 bases, with 11 bases between the two germline ends. Germline V gene lookup returns CDR1 MNHNY and CDR2 SVGAGI (reference sequence). The CDR3 sequence: CASSYSVAGYYGYTF. The CDR3 DNA reads as TGTGCCAGCAGTTACTCGGTGGCGGGATACTATGGCTACACCTTC.

The V call is TRBV7-9, the J call TRBJ2-1, with 7 bases that match TRBD2. Germline CDR1 SEHNR, CDR2 FQNEAQ (reference sequence). The trim removed 8 bases at V and 6 bases at J, leaving 10 bases unmatched. The CDR3 is 14 residues long. CDR3: CASGGRASLNEQFF. Written as DNA, the CDR3 is TGTGCCAGCGGAGGGAGGGCCTCCCTCAATGAGCAGTTCTTC.

This chain links TRBV5-4 with TRBJ2-7; D may be TRBD2 (6 bases). Trimming took off 3 bases at V and 3 bases at J, with 10 bases between the two ends. CDR1 and CDR2 (germline): SGHNT, YYREEE (reference sequence). The CDR3 is 13 residues long. The CDR3 DNA is TGTGCCAGCAGCTCGGGGGACGGCTACGAGCAGTACTTC. This codes for CASSSGDGYEQYF.

The chain has TRBV4-2 and TRBJ1-4, with D tentatively TRBD1 (5 bases). The CDR3 sequence is 16 residues long. CDR1 and CDR2 (germline): LGHNA, YNFKEQ. V dropped 1 base and J dropped 1 base, with 10 bases sitting between them. The DNA of the CDR3 is TGTGCCAGCAGCCAAGGGGCAGGGAGAACTAATGAAAAACTGTTTTTT. Translating gives CASSQGAGRTNEKLFF.

The chain has TRBV29-1 and TRBJ2-1; maybe TRBD2 (5 bases). This CDR3 has 14 residues. Germline V lookup: CDR1 SQVTM, CDR2 ANQGSEA. Trimming left V 5 bases short and J 4 bases short, with 15 bases between. The CDR3 region is CSVNPGGGYNEQFF. CDR3 coding DNA: TGCAGCGTTAACCCCGGAGGCGGATACAATGAGCAGTTCTTC.

In its sample, this clone was seen a few times. The rearrangement uses TRBV13 and TRBJ1-6; 9 bases line up with TRBD1. V lost 3 bases to trimming and J lost 12 bases; unmatched junction nucleotides: 12. From germline, CDR1 is PRHDT and CDR2 FYEKMQ (reference sequence). The CDR3 consists of 16 residues. The CDR3 sequence is CASSLYTGTGILPLHF. The DNA of the CDR3 is TGTGCCAGCAGCTTGTACACCGGGACAGGGATTTTACCCCTCCACTTT.

This clone was seen once. The chain has TRBV5-4 and TRBJ2-2; no reliable D call. The V and J ends lost 5 bases and 3 bases respectively, with 14 bases between them. The CDR3 loop spans 15 amino acids. Germline CDR1 is SGHNT and CDR2 is YYREEE (reference sequence). The CDR3 spells CASSFDGAYTGELFF. CDR3 sequence (DNA): TGTGCCAGCAGTTTCGACGGAGCTTACACCGGGGAGCTGTTTTTT. Based on the CDR3 plus reference TRBV5-4 and TRBJ2-2, the full variable domain is ETGVTQSPTHLIKTRGQQVTLRCSSQSGHNTVSWYQQALGQGPQFIFQYYREEENGRGNFPPRFSGLQFPNYSSELNVNALELDDSALYLCASSFDGAYTGELFFGEGSRLTVL.

This chain connects TRBV9 to TRBJ2-1; 7 bases line up with TRBD2. This CDR3 spans 15 amino acids. Germline V lookup: CDR1 SGDLS, CDR2 YYNGEE. Unmatched junction bases numbered 7, after V lost 4 bases and J lost 3 bases. In DNA, the CDR3 is TGTGCCAGCAGCTCCAGCGGGGACGGCTACAATGAGCAGTTCTTC. Translating gives CASSSSGDGYNEQFF.

The chain combines TRBV4-2 with TRBJ2-3; 9 positions match TRBD2. Germline V lookup: CDR1 LGHNA, CDR2 YNFKEQ. The CDR3 is 17 amino acids. The V and J ends lost 0 bases and 2 bases, in that order; junction bases with no gene match: 6. CDR3 protein: CASSQERGLANTDTQYF. DNA of the CDR3: TGTGCCAGCAGCCAAGAGCGTGGACTAGCGAACACAGATACGCAGTATTTT.

The chain joins TRBV6-4 to TRBJ2-2; the D is unclear. The CDR3 contains 15 residues. Germline CDR1 and CDR2: MRHNA and SNTAGT. V was pared by 0 bases and J by 5 bases, with 10 bases between. The CDR3 sequence is CASSDSRRSTGELFF. CDR3 nucleotides: TGTGCCAGCAGTGACTCGCGTAGAAGTACCGGGGAGCTGTTTTTT.

This chain connects TRBV7-9 to TRBJ2-1; 7 nucleotides match TRBD1. Per the germline V gene, CDR1 is SEHNR and CDR2 is FQNEAQ (reference sequence). CDR3 length: 15 residues. Germline trimming cut 1 base from V and 7 bases from J; bases unmatched to any gene: 7. The CDR3 loop reads CASSLEGASWNEQFF. In DNA, the CDR3 is TGTGCCAGCAGCTTAGAGGGGGCTAGTTGGAATGAGCAGTTCTTC.

This clone appeared once. V and J are TRBV7-8 and TRBJ1-2; tentatively, D is TRBD1 (5 bases). This CDR3 spans 17 amino acids. V gave up 0 bases and J gave up 1 base, with 15 bases separating them. Germline CDR1 is SGHVS and CDR2 is FQNEAQ. The CDR3 sequence: CASSLAPSGTVNYGYTF. DNA of the CDR3: TGTGCCAGCAGCTTAGCCCCCTCCGGGACGGTTAACTATGGCTACACCTTC.

This chain connects TRBV9 to TRBJ1-3; possible D gene TRBD1, 6 bases. V dropped 2 bases and J dropped 4 bases, with 16 bases sitting between them. The CDR3 has 16 amino acids. Looked up from germline, CDR1 is SGDLS and CDR2 is YYNGEE. DNA of the CDR3: TGTGCCAGCAGCGTGAAAGGGGGTACATCCGGAAACACCATATATTTT. It is translated as CASSVKGGTSGNTIYF.

The rearrangement uses TRBV19 and TRBJ2-7; 13 bases agree with TRBD2. The CDR3 consists of 17 residues. Germline loops: CDR1 LNHDA, CDR2 SQIVND (reference sequence). With V trimmed by 6 bases and J by 0 bases, 8 bases remained unmatched. The CDR3 here is CASSTGLAGRSSYEQYF. In DNA form, the CDR3 reads TGTGCCAGTAGCACGGGACTAGCGGGGAGGAGCTCCTACGAGCAGTACTTC.

This clone appeared a few times. J is TRBJ1-2 and V is TRBV5-4; D possibly corresponds to TRBD1 (5 bases). Per germline, CDR1 SGHNT and CDR2 YYREEE (reference sequence). Trimming removed 5 bases from V and 1 base from J, with 15 bases in between. This CDR3 contains 15 residues. CDR3 sequence: CASRRDSFLNYGYTF. The CDR3 coding sequence is TGTGCCAGCAGGCGAGACAGTTTTCTTAACTATGGCTACACCTTC.

The chain's CDR3 is CASSAPGRLYEQYF. The CDR3 DNA sequence: TGTGCCAGCAGCGCACCGGGAAGACTCTACGAGCAGTACTTC. The chain links TRBV11-1 to TRBJ2-7; possible D gene TRBD2, 5 bases. The germline V gene encodes CDR1 SGHAT and CDR2 FQDESV (reference sequence). The CDR3 sequence is 14 residues long. V was cut by 5 bases and J by 3 bases, with 14 bases left in between.

The chain uses TRBV6-5 and TRBJ2-1, with D possibly TRBD2 on 6 matching bases. CDR1 and CDR2 (germline): MNHEY, SVGAGI. This CDR3 spans 15 amino acids. V was shortened by 5 bases and J by 0 bases, with 11 bases between the two germline ends. The CDR3 DNA is TGTGCCAGCAGTAGGGACTCCCTCTCCTACAATGAGCAGTTCTTC. It yields the protein CASSRDSLSYNEQFF.

This chain uses TRBV28 with TRBJ2-5; possible D gene TRBD1, 5 bases. Germline V lookup: CDR1 MDHEN, CDR2 SYDVKM. Trimming pared 0 bases from V and 2 bases from J, leaving 10 bases between. The CDR3 extends over 15 amino acids. CDR3 region: CASSLWAGRQETQYF. The CDR3 DNA follows: TGTGCCAGCAGTTTATGGGCAGGGCGTCAAGAGACCCAGTACTTC.